This paragraph covers one T cell receptor beta chain sequence. The antigen remains unidentified. This sample is part of a study of cytomegalovirus exposure and HLA in healthy donors. Study-wide findings and caveats: Later analysis identified about 18,000 TCR beta sequences associated with HLA alleles, using a false discovery rate threshold of 0.05. Several V segments, TRBV6-2 and TRBV6-3 among them, could not be told apart and were dropped.

Researchers ran the PCR with 60 Vbeta and 13 Jbeta primers. In the original analysis: An analysis performed later counted about 80 million unique TCR beta chains (around 11 million of them shared). TCRdb's copy holds only in-frame clones and misses some; the assay was immunoSEQ multiplex PCR. V and J calls and clone size are those listed in that table; D and trimming were worked out from the DNA. The data show 120,000 or so clones, 80% to 90% seen once. Trimming cost V 1 base and J 5 bases, with 15 bases left between them. CDR1 and CDR2 (germline): KGHSH, LQKENI. CDR3 length: 15 residues. This rearrangement joins TRBV18 to TRBJ2-7; tentatively, D is TRBD1 (6 bases). The TCR was taken from a male donor in good health and CMV-seropositive. Specimen: PBMCs. CDR3 amino acids: CASSPLEGTKNEQYF. CDR3 in DNA: TGTGCCAGCTCACCACTCGAGGGGACAAAGAACGAGCAGTACTTC.